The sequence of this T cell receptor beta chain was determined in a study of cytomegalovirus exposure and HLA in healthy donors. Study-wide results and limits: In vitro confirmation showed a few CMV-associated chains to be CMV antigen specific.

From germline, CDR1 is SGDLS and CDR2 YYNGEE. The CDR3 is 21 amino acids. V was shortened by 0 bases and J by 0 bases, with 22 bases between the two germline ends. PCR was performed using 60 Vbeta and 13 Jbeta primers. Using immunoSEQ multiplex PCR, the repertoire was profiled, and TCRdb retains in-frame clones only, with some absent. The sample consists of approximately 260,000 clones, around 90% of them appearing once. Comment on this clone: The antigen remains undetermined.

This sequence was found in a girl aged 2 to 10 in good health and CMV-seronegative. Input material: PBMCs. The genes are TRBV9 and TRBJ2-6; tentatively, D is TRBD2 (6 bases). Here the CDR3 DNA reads TGTGCCAGCAGCGTAGTCCTTAAGGGGAGGTGTACAATCTCTGGGGCCAACGTCCTGACTTTC. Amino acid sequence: CASSVVLKGRCTISGANVLTF.